Listed below are T cell receptor beta chains from one sample, sequenced in a study of blood T cell repertoires in COVID-19. The protocol was immunoSEQ multiplex PCR, while the TCRdb copy is restricted to in-frame clones and leaves out a portion. The table shows approximately 200,000 clones, with 88% occurring only once. Sequenced input: PBMCs or T cells enriched from blood (not recorded which). Every receptor here comes from a woman in her 30s who had been exposed to COVID-19. The CDR3 runs from the conserved cysteine through the conserved F or W.

v_gene,CDR3aa
TRBV10-2,CASSRGGTEAFF
TRBV28,CASSSPTSGNYEQYF
TRBV5-4,CASSPTGSAEAFF
TRBV18,CASSPPSLPHEQFF
TRBV3-1/TRBV3-2,CASSQSQGGEKLFF
TRBV29-1,CSSPGQPNTEAFF
TRBV4-1,CASSQVSTENFEAFF
TRBV28,CASSPRQGWHQPQHF
TRBV30,CAWSEGADGYTF
TRBV28,CASSIPGGNQPQHF
TRBV3-1/TRBV3-2,CASSQGGAGVTGETQYF
TRBV5-5,CASSWGGQGRYGYTF
TRBV28,CASSPSTEAFF
TRBV28,CASSSTGINEKLFF